This passage covers 27 T cell receptor beta chains from one sample sequenced in a study of control samples from healthy donors and cancer patients. Method: immunoSEQ multiplex PCR; TCRdb's copy keeps in-frame clones and lacks some. The repertoire has over 120,000 clones, roughly 94% of them found once; the top ten carry 12% to 15%. The material sequenced was PBMCs. The receptors were sampled from a man aged 55 to 70 with colorectal cancer.

The rearrangement joins TRBV24-1 to TRBJ1-1, with D unresolved. Germline V lookup: CDR1 KGHDR, CDR2 SFDVKD. This CDR3 spans 13 amino acids. Trimming removed 1 base at V and 8 bases at J, with 10 bases between. The CDR3 DNA is TGTGCCACCAGTGATTTCCGGACGCAAGAAGCTTTCTTT. It specifies CATSDFRTQEAFF.

The chain links TRBV28 to TRBJ1-2; D call uncertain. Trimming removed 11 bases from V and 8 bases from J, with 6 bases in between. The length of the CDR3 is 8 residues. The germline V gene has CDR1 MDHEN and CDR2 SYDVKM. The CDR3 sequence is CAGSGYTF. The CDR3 DNA reads TGTGCCGGATCCGGCTACACCTTC.

This chain connects TRBV28 to TRBJ2-1; no clear D gene. The V gene's germline CDR1 is MDHEN and CDR2 SYDVKM. This CDR3 region has 15 residues. V shed 10 bases and J shed 7 bases, with 23 bases lying between them. The DNA for the CDR3 is TGTGCCACCCTGGGGATTTCGAAGGACGGGAATGAGCAGTTCTTC. As protein: CATLGISKDGNEQFF.

The chain recombines TRBV24-1 with TRBJ2-5; D gene unclear. Germline-derived CDR1 and CDR2 are KGHDR and SFDVKD. There are 12 residues in the CDR3. The V end lost 5 bases, the J end lost 2 bases, and 5 bases lay between the germline ends. The CDR3 region has the DNA TGTGCCACCAGTGTGGGGCAAGAGACCCAGTACTTC. Encoded protein: CATSVGQETQYF.

The CDR3 DNA is TGTGCCAGCAGTTACAGGGCTAATTCACCCCTCCACTTT. Translating gives CASSYRANSPLHF. The chain joins TRBV6-6 to TRBJ1-6, with D hard to call. Germline CDR1 reads MNHNY; CDR2 reads SVGAGI (reference sequence). CDR3 size: 13 residues. V gave up 2 bases and J gave up 6 bases, with 5 bases separating them.

V is TRBV30 and J is TRBJ1-5, with 9 bases fitting TRBD1. CDR1 and CDR2 (germline): GTSNPN, SVGIG (reference sequence). The J segment lost 3 bases and the V segment lost 8 bases, leaving 8 bases of the junction unmatched. CDR3 length: 14 residues. In DNA form, the CDR3 reads TGTGCCGGGCAGGGACAGGGTGACAATCAGCCCCAGCATTTT. This encodes CAGQGQGDNQPQHF.

This chain joins TRBV30 and TRBJ1-1; a weak D match, TRBD1 (5 bases). V was shortened by 0 bases and J by 4 bases, with 9 bases between the two germline ends. Germline V gene lookup returns CDR1 GTSNPN and CDR2 SVGIG (reference sequence). CDR3 length: 13 amino acids. The CDR3 DNA follows: TGTGCCTGGAGTGTGCAAGGGGCCACTGAAGCTTTCTTT. Residues: CAWSVQGATEAFF.

This clone has a single count. This chain joins TRBV6-6 and TRBJ2-7; D ambiguous. Germline CDR1 reads MNHNY; CDR2 reads SVGAGI (reference sequence). Trimming took off 2 bases at V and 3 bases at J, with 5 bases between the two ends. The CDR3 extends over 12 amino acids. The CDR3 region is CASSYVYYEQYF. CDR3 bases: TGTGCCAGCAGTTACGTATACTACGAGCAGTACTTC.

This clone was picked up one time. The rearrangement links TRBV6-5 to TRBJ2-7, with 8 bases aligning to TRBD1. Germline assignment: CDR1 MNHEY and CDR2 SVGAGI. The CDR3 totals 15 residues. V lost 6 bases, J lost 2 bases, and 9 bases stayed unmatched. CDR3 residues: CASSRDRGLTYEQYF. As DNA, the CDR3 is TGTGCCAGCAGCCGCGACAGGGGACTTACCTACGAGCAGTACTTC.

The chain is built from TRBV3-1 (or the pseudogene TRBV3-2) and TRBJ2-5; D ambiguous. V was pared by 4 bases and J by 2 bases, with 11 bases between. This CDR3 comprises 14 residues. Germline loops: CDR1 LGHDT, CDR2 YNNKEL (reference sequence). CDR3 sequence reads: CASSPRSLQETQYF. The CDR3 coding sequence is TGTGCCAGCAGCCCCAGGTCCTTACAAGAGACCCAGTACTTC.

The chain couples TRBV24-1 to TRBJ2-5; D perhaps matches TRBD1 (5 bases). Germline assignment: CDR1 KGHDR and CDR2 SFDVKD. This CDR3 comprises 15 residues. Between the trimmed V and J ends, which lost 0 bases and 1 base, there was a span of 8 bases. The DNA for the CDR3 is TGTGCCACCAGTGATTTGGGAAGGGGCCAAGAGACCCAGTACTTC. Protein product: CATSDLGRGQETQYF.

V usage is TRBV5-8 and J usage is TRBJ2-7; D is possibly TRBD2 (7 bases). Germline loops: CDR1 SGHTS, CDR2 YDEGEE. The CDR3 is 17 residues long. V lost 4 bases and J lost 2, with 22 bases in between. The CDR3 bases are TGTGCCAGCAGCACCCCTCGAGGGGGGGCAGAACCCTACGAGCAGTACTTC. Translating it yields CASSTPRGGAEPYEQYF. Full variable domain (outside the CDR3, taken from reference TRBV5-8 and TRBJ2-7): EAGVTQSPTHLIKTRGQQATLRCSPISGHTSVYWYQQALGLGLQFLLWYDEGEERNRGNFPPRFSGRQFPNYSSELNVNALELEDSALYLCASSTPRGGAEPYEQYFGPGTRLTVT.

The genes are TRBV25-1 and TRBJ2-2; unclear D gene. The V and J ends lost 2 bases and 4 bases respectively, with 8 bases between them. From germline, CDR1 is MGHDK and CDR2 SYGVNS. The CDR3 sequence is 14 residues long. The CDR3 loop reads CASSEVGGTGELFF. The CDR3, as DNA: TGTGCCAGCAGTGAAGTGGGTGGCACCGGGGAGCTGTTTTTT.

This chain links TRBV19 with TRBJ2-7; TRBD1 is a possible D gene (5 bases). The CDR3 loop spans 14 amino acids. With 6 bases removed from V and 5 bases from J, the gap between germline ends came to 17 bases. In germline, CDR1 is LNHDA, CDR2 SQIVND (reference sequence). CDR3 nucleotides: TGTGCCAGTAGGGACGTGGGGCCTAGGGACGAGCAGTACTTC. This gives the protein CASRDVGPRDEQYF.

V and J are TRBV5-6 and TRBJ2-7; TRBD2 matches 15 bases. Per germline, CDR1 SGHDT and CDR2 YYEEEE. V shed 1 base and J 3 bases; nucleotides not matched to a gene: 8. The CDR3 spans 18 residues. CDR3 residues: CASSLTRGLAGGYYEQYF. The CDR3 DNA sequence: TGTGCCAGCAGCTTGACTCGGGGACTAGCGGGGGGATACTACGAGCAGTACTTC.

The chain has TRBV7-8 and TRBJ2-5; 7 bases match TRBD1. CDR1 and CDR2 from the germline V gene are SGHVS and FQNEAQ. The J segment lost 2 bases and the V segment lost 2 bases, leaving 2 bases of the junction unmatched. The CDR3 has 14 residues. CDR3 residues: CASSLQTGQETQYF. The CDR3 DNA reads TGTGCCAGCAGCTTACAGACAGGGCAAGAGACCCAGTACTTC.

This chain uses TRBV3-1 (or the pseudogene TRBV3-2) with TRBJ1-1; D uncertain. The CDR3 has 15 residues. Germline values: CDR1 LGHDT, CDR2 YNNKEL (reference sequence). Trimming stripped 0 bases from V and 0 bases from J, with 8 bases between. CDR3 residues: CASSQEYRVNTEAFF. In DNA form, the CDR3 reads TGTGCCAGCAGCCAAGAATATAGGGTGAACACTGAAGCTTTCTTT.

The chain combines TRBV5-4 with TRBJ2-6; D is undetermined. Trimming took off 0 bases at V and 3 bases at J, with 7 bases between the two ends. Germline loops: CDR1 SGHNT, CDR2 YYREEE (reference sequence). This CDR3 contains 15 residues. For the CDR3, the DNA is TGTGCCAGCAGCTTGGGGGGATTTGGGGCCAACGTCCTGACTTTC. Encoded protein: CASSLGGFGANVLTF.

The chain employs TRBV4-1 and TRBJ2-3; 10 nucleotides align to TRBD2. Germline V gene lookup returns CDR1 MGHRA and CDR2 YSYEKL. The CDR3 is 16 residues long. V lost 2 bases and J lost 4; bases outside the gene matches: 6. The DNA for the CDR3 is TGCGCCAGCAGCCAACCGGGACTAGCGTGGGCAGATACGCAGTATTTT. It codes for CASSQPGLAWADTQYF.

This chain uses TRBV27 with TRBJ2-5, with D maybe TRBD2 (6 bases). CDR3 length: 15 residues. The germline V and J ends were trimmed by 4 bases and 0 bases, with 12 bases remaining between them. The germline V gene encodes CDR1 MNHEY and CDR2 SMNVEV (reference sequence). Written as DNA, the CDR3 is TGTGCCAGCAGTTCCGCCGGGACTGACCAAGAGACCCAGTACTTC. Protein sequence: CASSSAGTDQETQYF.

This chain uses TRBV18 with TRBJ2-3; 12 nucleotides agree with TRBD1. Germline V lookup: CDR1 KGHSH, CDR2 LQKENI. The junction had 6 bases not matched to a gene; V was cut back by 3 bases and J by 8 bases. The CDR3 has 15 residues. CDR3 loop: CASSPPGTGGPTQYF. DNA of the CDR3: TGTGCCAGCTCACCGCCCGGGACAGGGGGCCCTACGCAGTATTTT.

The J gene is TRBJ2-5, the V gene TRBV7-2; D is possibly TRBD1 or TRBD2 (6 bases each). There are 15 residues in the CDR3. V lost 5 bases and J lost 2, with 15 bases in between. Germline V CDR1 and CDR2: SGHTA, FQGNSA. The chain's CDR3 is CASSRRGAAQETQYF. The DNA of the CDR3 is TGTGCCAGCAGCCGTAGGGGGGCCGCACAAGAGACCCAGTACTTC.

The J gene is TRBJ2-3, the V gene TRBV11-1; the match to TRBD2 covers 14 bases. This CDR3 region has 16 residues. Trimming took 7 bases from V and 5 from J; bases not matched to a gene: 8. In germline, CDR1 is SGHAT, CDR2 FQDESV (reference sequence). CDR3 amino acids: CASTLGLAGGGDTQYF. CDR3 DNA: TGTGCCAGCACCCTTGGACTAGCGGGGGGCGGAGATACGCAGTATTTT.

The CDR3 DNA reads as TGTGCCAGCAGTACTCCTCGGGGCACAGATACGCAGTATTTT. As protein: CASSTPRGTDTQYF. The V gene is TRBV6-5, the J gene TRBJ2-3, with no clear D. Trimming pared 5 bases from V and 1 base from J, leaving 10 bases between. The CDR3 totals 14 residues. From germline, CDR1 is MNHEY and CDR2 SVGAGI.

The V and J genes are TRBV5-4 and TRBJ1-1; 8 bases match TRBD1. The CDR3 is 15 amino acids. Germline loops: CDR1 SGHNT, CDR2 YYREEE (reference sequence). The ends lost 0 bases at V and 3 bases at J; junction bases unmatched: 4. The CDR3 nucleotides are TGTGCCAGCAGCTTGGGACAGGGGACCCACACTGAAGCTTTCTTT. Protein sequence: CASSLGQGTHTEAFF.

The chain is built from TRBV9 and TRBJ2-3; 15 bases fit TRBD2. The CDR3 has 18 residues. CDR1 and CDR2 from the germline V gene are SGDLS and YYNGEE. Trimming took 2 bases from V and 4 from J; bases not matched to a gene: 8. The CDR3 DNA reads TGTGCCAGCAGCGTTAGGGGACTAGCGGGGGGCCGGGCAGATACGCAGTATTTT. As protein: CASSVRGLAGGRADTQYF.

The chain is built from TRBV29-1 and TRBJ1-1, with 8 bases identical to TRBD1. The CDR3 contains 13 residues. The germline gives CDR1 SQVTM, CDR2 ANQGSEA. After removal of 6 bases from V and 5 bases from J, the junction contained 8 bases not matched to a gene. DNA of the CDR3: TGCAGCGTAAACTCAGGGGGCCGAACTGAAGCTTTCTTT. Amino acids: CSVNSGGRTEAFF.